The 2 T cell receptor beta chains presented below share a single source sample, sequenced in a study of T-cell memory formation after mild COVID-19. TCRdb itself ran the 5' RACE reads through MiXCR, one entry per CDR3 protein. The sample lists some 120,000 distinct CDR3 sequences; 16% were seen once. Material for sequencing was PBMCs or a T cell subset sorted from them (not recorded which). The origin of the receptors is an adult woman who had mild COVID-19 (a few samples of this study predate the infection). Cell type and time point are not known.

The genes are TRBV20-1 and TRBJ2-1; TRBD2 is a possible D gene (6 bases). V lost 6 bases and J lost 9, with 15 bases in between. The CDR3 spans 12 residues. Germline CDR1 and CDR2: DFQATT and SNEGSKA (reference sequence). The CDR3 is CSARPGSIEQFF. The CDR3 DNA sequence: TGCAGTGCCCGCCCCGGGAGCATTGAGCAGTTCTTC.

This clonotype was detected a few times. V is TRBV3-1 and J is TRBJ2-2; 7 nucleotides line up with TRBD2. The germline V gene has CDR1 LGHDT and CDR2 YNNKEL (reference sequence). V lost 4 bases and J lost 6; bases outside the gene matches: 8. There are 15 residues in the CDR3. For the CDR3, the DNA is TGTGCCAGCAGCCTGAGACTAGCCCGACCCGGGGAGCTGTTTTTT. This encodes CASSLRLARPGELFF.